These 28 T cell receptor beta chains were all obtained from the same sample, sequenced in a study of identical twins. TCRdb used MiXCR to reprocess the 5' RACE reads, holding one entry per CDR3 protein. Among approximately 700,000 distinct CDR3 sequences, 15% to 20% were seen once, and the ten largest hold around 13%. This same sample was also part of a study on T cells expressing NK-cell markers.

The specimen was PBMCs. These receptors originate from a woman aged 18-35 years in good health.

This clonotype was seen only once. CDR3 DNA: TGTGCCAGCTCACCACATGACCGGGACAGGGCAGACTCTGGGGCCAACGTCCTGACTTTC. Protein sequence: CASSPHDRDRADSGANVLTF. The rearrangement links TRBV18 to TRBJ2-6; 9 bases are shared with TRBD1. Germline CDR1 is KGHSH and CDR2 is LQKENI. The CDR3 covers 20 residues. V lost 1 base to trimming and J lost 0 bases; unmatched junction nucleotides: 10.

This clonotype was seen only a few times. The chain employs TRBV6-5 and TRBJ2-3; TRBD2 might be the D (5 bases). Trimming shortened V by 0 bases and J by 1 base, and 8 bases separated the two germline ends. The CDR3 length is 15 residues. Looked up from germline, CDR1 is MNHEY and CDR2 is SVGAGI. The CDR3 region has the DNA TGTGCCAGCAGTTACTCGAGGGCCGGCACAGATACGCAGTATTTT. Translating gives CASSYSRAGTDTQYF.

This chain uses TRBV5-6 with TRBJ1-2, with 7 nucleotides matching TRBD1. This CDR3 has 13 residues. With V trimmed by 4 bases and J by 7 bases, 7 bases remained unmatched. The V gene's germline CDR1 is SGHDT and CDR2 YYEEEE. CDR3 region: CASSRGTVAGYTF. CDR3 bases: TGTGCCAGCAGCAGGGGGACAGTGGCTGGCTACACCTTC. Complete variable domain (other parts from reference TRBV5-6 and TRBJ1-2): DAGVTQSPTHLIKTRGQQVTLRCSPKSGHDTVSWYQQALGQGPQFIFQYYEEEERQRGNFPDRFSGHQFPNYSSELNVNALLLGDSALYLCASSRGTVAGYTFGSGTRLTVV.

The chain links TRBV5-6 to TRBJ1-1; 7 nucleotides align to TRBD1. The CDR3 is 14 residues long. Unmatched junction bases numbered 9, after V lost 5 bases and J lost 5 bases. Germline CDR1 and CDR2: SGHDT and YYEEEE. CDR3 region: CASRVRGRGTEAFF. CDR3 DNA sequence: TGTGCCAGCAGGGTCAGGGGGAGGGGAACTGAAGCTTTCTTT.

This clonotype was seen a handful of times. The V call is TRBV6-5, the J call TRBJ2-7; tentative D call: TRBD2 (6 bases). Trimming removed 4 bases at V and 3 bases at J, with 22 bases between. CDR3 length: 17 amino acids. Germline CDR1 is MNHEY and CDR2 is SVGAGI. CDR3 amino acids: CASSSLIRGTSGYEQYF. The CDR3 coding sequence is TGTGCCAGCAGTTCCTTAATACGGGGGACCTCGGGCTACGAGCAGTACTTC.

In regard to this clonotype: A read error may account for a junction end that differs from germline. The J gene is TRBJ2-7, the V gene TRBV4-3; the D is unclear. CDR1 is LGHNA, CDR2 YSLEER, per germline. The CDR3 sequence is 15 residues long. DNA of the CDR3: TGCGCCAGCAGCCAAGATCGAGCGACCATCTACGACCAGTACTTC. Protein sequence: CASSQDRATIYDQYF.

The rearrangement joins TRBV9 to TRBJ2-7, with a possible D match to TRBD2 (6 bases). Germline V CDR1 and CDR2: SGDLS, YYNGEE. With 0 bases removed from V and 2 bases from J, the gap between germline ends came to 12 bases. This CDR3 comprises 15 residues. CDR3 loop: CASSVGEAEAYEQYF. DNA of the CDR3: TGTGCCAGCAGCGTAGGGGAGGCGGAAGCCTACGAGCAGTACTTC. Supplemented by reference TRBV9 and TRBJ2-7, the full variable domain reads DSGVTQTPKHLITATGQRVTLRCSPRSGDLSVYWYQQSLDQGLQFLIQYYNGEERAKGNILERFSAQQFPDLHSELNLSSLELGDSALYFCASSVGEAEAYEQYFGPGTRLTVT.

This clonotype has only a few counts. The chain is built from TRBV7-2 and TRBJ2-3; no clear D. The CDR3 totals 14 residues. The germline CDR1 and CDR2 sequences are SGHTA and FQGNSA. The V gene lost 5 bases and the J gene lost 2 bases, with 11 bases spanning the gap. CDR3 nucleotides: TGTGCCAGCAGCCCCCGGGTGATCACAGATACGCAGTATTTT. This sequence encodes CASSPRVITDTQYF.

The chain links TRBV7-2 to TRBJ2-1; the D is unclear. CDR3 length equals 15 residues. Germline V gene lookup returns CDR1 SGHTA and CDR2 FQGNSA. V dropped 3 bases and J dropped 0 bases, with 9 bases sitting between them. The CDR3 DNA reads TGTGCCAGCAGCTTGGCCACTCACTCCTACAATGAGCAGTTCTTC. It is translated as CASSLATHSYNEQFF. Drawing the rest from reference TRBV7-2 and TRBJ2-1, the complete variable domain is GAGVSQSPSNKVTEKGKDVELRCDPISGHTALYWYRQSLGQGLEFLIYFQGNSAPDKSGLPSDRFSAERTGGSVSTLTIQRTQQEDSAVYLCASSLATHSYNEQFFGPGTRLTVL.

The chain recombines TRBV20-1 with TRBJ1-1; no definite D call. Germline CDR1 is DFQATT and CDR2 is SNEGSKA (reference sequence). CDR3 length equals 12 residues. Between the trimmed V and J ends, which lost 3 bases and 5 bases, there was a span of 10 bases. The CDR3 region has the DNA TGCAGTGCTAGGAGGGTATGGACTGAAGCTTTCTTT. Protein: CSARRVWTEAFF.

The chain joins TRBV6-1 to TRBJ1-3, with 9 bases aligning to TRBD1. This CDR3 spans 15 amino acids. V shed 5 bases, J shed 4 bases, and the junction held 6 bases outside the gene matches. Germline V lookup: CDR1 MNHNS, CDR2 SASEGT. This CDR3 is CASSPDRGSGNTIYF. CDR3 DNA sequence: TGTGCCAGCAGTCCGGACAGGGGCTCCGGAAACACCATATATTTT.

The chain couples TRBV20-1 to TRBJ2-7, with D possibly TRBD2 on 6 matching bases. The CDR3 is 12 residues long. V lost 3 bases to trimming and J lost 6 bases, with 12 bases between them. CDR1 and CDR2 (germline): DFQATT, SNEGSKA (reference sequence). The CDR3 reads CSASGRKPEQYF. In DNA form, the CDR3 reads TGCAGTGCTAGCGGGAGAAAGCCCGAGCAGTACTTC.

The V call is TRBV7-2, the J call TRBJ2-1; D may correspond to TRBD1 or TRBD2 (5 bases each). The V gene's germline CDR1 is SGHTA and CDR2 FQGNSA. The CDR3 runs 16 residues. Trimming stripped 5 bases from V and 3 bases from J, with 17 bases between. The DNA for the CDR3 is TGTGCCAGCAGCCCACGCGCCCCGGGACGCTACAATGAGCAGTTCTTC. It translates to CASSPRAPGRYNEQFF.

The V gene is TRBV5-1, the J gene TRBJ2-3, with D possibly matching TRBD2 (6 bases). The germline V and J ends were trimmed by 0 bases and 6 bases, with 14 bases remaining between them. This CDR3 has 15 amino acids. Germline values: CDR1 SGHRS, CDR2 YFSETQ. This CDR3 is CASSLAAGRGDTQYF. DNA of the CDR3: TGCGCCAGCAGCTTGGCGGCGGGACGAGGGGATACGCAGTATTTT.

The J gene is TRBJ2-7, the V gene TRBV11-2; TRBD2 agrees at 8 bases. Germline V gene lookup returns CDR1 SGHAT and CDR2 FQNNGV. After removal of 6 bases from V and 0 bases from J, the junction contained 10 bases not matched to a gene. The length of the CDR3 is 16 residues. DNA for the CDR3: TGTGCCAGCAGACACCACTCCGGGACTAGCTCCTACGAGCAGTACTTC. Its translation: CASRHHSGTSSYEQYF.

This chain joins TRBV7-9 and TRBJ2-5, with D possibly TRBD2 on 6 matching bases. The CDR3 loop spans 15 amino acids. V was clipped by 10 bases and J by 0 bases, with 18 bases between them. CDR1 and CDR2 (germline): SEHNR, FQNEAQ (reference sequence). The DNA of the CDR3 is TGTGCCACCGGGACTTTCCTATTGTACCAAGAGACCCAGTACTTC. It specifies CATGTFLLYQETQYF.

This clonotype was counted at least ten times. The chain couples TRBV9 to TRBJ2-7; unclear D gene. Germline V lookup: CDR1 SGDLS, CDR2 YYNGEE. V gave up 0 bases and J gave up 4 bases, with 11 bases separating them. The CDR3 contains 14 residues. The CDR3 spells CASSVDPDVYEQYF. The DNA for the CDR3 is TGTGCCAGCAGCGTAGACCCGGATGTTTACGAGCAGTACTTC.

This clonotype was observed a handful of times. The rearrangement links TRBV6-1 to TRBJ1-2; D uncertain. Germline V CDR1 and CDR2: MNHNS, SASEGT. The CDR3 is made up of 14 amino acids. Deletions cut 2 bases from V and 4 bases from J, with 11 bases between. CDR3 amino acids: CASSEIHRLYGYTF. DNA for the CDR3: TGTGCCAGCAGTGAAATCCACCGACTCTATGGCTACACCTTC.

This clonotype has just a few counts. V gene TRBV12-3 or TRBV12-4 combines with J gene TRBJ2-7; weak D call: TRBD1 (6 bases). Between the trimmed V and J ends, which lost 6 bases and 2 bases, there was a span of 14 bases. The CDR3 runs to 14 residues. CDR3 sequence: CASSLGQRTYEQYF. The CDR3 DNA reads as TGTGCCAGCAGCCTAGGACAGAGGACCTACGAGCAGTACTTC.

In this sample, this clonotype turned up many times. The chain carries TRBV5-1 and TRBJ2-7, with TRBD1 matching over 9 bases. Germline V gene sequence: CDR1 SGHRS, CDR2 YFSETQ. Losses at the gene ends were 4 bases for V and 4 bases for J; bases not matched to a gene: 9. CDR3 length equals 15 residues. The CDR3 nucleotides are TGCGCCAGCAGCCAGACCGGGACAGGGAGGTACGAGCAGTACTTC. The encoded protein is CASSQTGTGRYEQYF.

This clonotype was counted a single time. The genes are TRBV27 and TRBJ2-2; 9 bases align to TRBD1. V dropped 7 bases and J dropped 3; count of bases not matched to a gene: 3. CDR1 and CDR2 from the germline V gene are MNHEY and SMNVEV (reference sequence). This CDR3 is 14 amino acids long. The DNA of the CDR3 is TGTGCCAGCAATACAGGGGGCTACACCGGGGAGCTGTTTTTT. As protein: CASNTGGYTGELFF.

V is TRBV4-3 and J is TRBJ2-1; 9 nucleotides match TRBD2. Germline V CDR1 and CDR2: LGHNA, YSLEER. This CDR3 contains 16 residues. V lost 4 bases, J lost 7 bases, and 11 bases stayed unmatched. The CDR3, as DNA: TGCGCCAGCAGCCCGCGAGCGGGAGGCAGGGGAAATGAGCAGTTCTTC. Its translation is CASSPRAGGRGNEQFF.

A few counts support this clonotype. This rearrangement joins TRBV12-3 or TRBV12-4 to TRBJ2-7; 11 nucleotides match TRBD2. The CDR3 consists of 14 residues. The V gene end was trimmed by 2 bases and the J gene end by 6 bases; junction bases not matched to a gene: 3. CDR3 sequence: CASSLTSGSAEQYF. CDR3 nucleotide sequence: TGTGCCAGCAGTTTAACTAGCGGGAGCGCCGAGCAGTACTTC.

The chain joins TRBV24-1 to TRBJ2-2, with D possibly matching TRBD2 (5 bases). V was pared by 10 bases and J by 6 bases, with 17 bases between. Germline CDR1 KGHDR, CDR2 SFDVKD. CDR3 length equals 14 residues. CDR3 in DNA: TGTGCCACGGGAGAGGGTCAGCCCCCCGGGGAGCTGTTTTTT. Translated: CATGEGQPPGELFF.

This clonotype has only a few counts. J is TRBJ1-5 and V is TRBV20-1; D is undetermined. V lost 1 base and J 11 bases, leaving 9 bases between the germline ends. Germline-derived CDR1 and CDR2 are DFQATT and SNEGSKA (reference sequence). The CDR3 consists of 11 residues. The CDR3 DNA follows: TGCAGTGCTAGAGGGGGTTTTTCCCAGCATTTT. Translated: CSARGGFSQHF.

This clonotype was counted between two and nine times. The chain employs TRBV11-3 and TRBJ1-1; D is perhaps TRBD1 (5 bases). CDR3 length: 17 residues. The ends were cut back, 6 bases at V and 1 base at J, with 21 bases in the middle. CDR1 is SGHNT, CDR2 YENEEA, per germline. This CDR3 is CASRAERGGGWNTEAFF. The CDR3, as DNA: TGTGCCAGCAGGGCGGAGCGGGGGGGAGGATGGAACACTGAAGCTTTCTTT.

This rearrangement joins TRBV5-1 to TRBJ2-2; D is unresolved. Trimming took off 0 bases at V and 1 base at J, with 4 bases between the two ends. The CDR3 runs to 14 residues. In germline, CDR1 is SGHRS, CDR2 YFSETQ. This chain's CDR3 is CASSLAWNTGELFF. The DNA of the CDR3 is TGCGCCAGCAGCTTGGCTTGGAACACCGGGGAGCTGTTTTTT.

This clonotype was counted a few times. The CDR3 reads CSARRRPGGNFRETQYF. The CDR3 bases are TGCAGTGCTAGACGCCGCCCGGGGGGGAATTTTAGGGAGACCCAGTACTTC. This chain uses TRBV20-1 with TRBJ2-5; 8 bases line up with TRBD2. J was trimmed by 5 bases and V by 2 bases; bases with no gene match: 16. The CDR3 length is 17 residues. Looked up from germline, CDR1 is DFQATT and CDR2 is SNEGSKA (reference sequence).